This TCR beta chain came from a study of blood T cells in healthy people across ages. The draw of peripheral blood yielded ten milliliters from each donor. A second PCR, run for about 7 to 11 cycles, used a sample-barcoded 5' primer plus a J-beta primer mix. MiXCR was run by TCRdb on the 5' RACE reads, yielding one entry per CDR3 protein. The sample consists of 1 million to 1.2 million distinct CDR3 sequences, roughly two fifths of them appearing once. In this sample, this clonotype turned up a few times. This CDR3 spans 16 amino acids. CDR1 and CDR2 (germline): MGHDK, SYGVNS. V gave up 3 bases and J gave up 1 base; unmatched junction bases: 5.

This clonotype was obtained from a man in his late teens or twenties in good health. The chain employs TRBV25-1 and TRBJ2-5; TRBD2 matches at 10 bases. Source material: blood. For the CDR3, the DNA is TGTGCCAGCAGTGACTTCCTAGCGGGGGTCCAAGAGACCCAGTACTTC. It specifies CASSDFLAGVQETQYF.